Sequencing of this TCR beta chain was carried out in a study of T-cell reconstitution after alpha-beta-depleted transplantation in children. Germline trimming cut 4 bases from V and 7 bases from J; bases unmatched to any gene: 0. This CDR3 comprises 11 residues. The germline gives CDR1 SGHVS, CDR2 FQNEAQ. This clonotype has at least ten counts. TCRbeta library construction was performed incorporating unique molecular identifiers. TCRdb recomputed calls from the PCR reads with MiXCR, one row per CDR3 protein. The repertoire holds 380,000 or so distinct CDR3 sequences, about 14% seen once, with about 4% in the top ten.

The rearrangement uses TRBV7-8 and TRBJ2-5; TRBD2 agrees at 7 bases. The sample consisted of PBMCs, taken from the stem cell graft. The receptor comes from a human donor who donated a stem cell graft to a child with Fanconi anemia. CDR3 nucleotides: TGTGCCAGCAGCTCGGGGGGGACCCAGTACTTC. This codes for CASSSGGTQYF.